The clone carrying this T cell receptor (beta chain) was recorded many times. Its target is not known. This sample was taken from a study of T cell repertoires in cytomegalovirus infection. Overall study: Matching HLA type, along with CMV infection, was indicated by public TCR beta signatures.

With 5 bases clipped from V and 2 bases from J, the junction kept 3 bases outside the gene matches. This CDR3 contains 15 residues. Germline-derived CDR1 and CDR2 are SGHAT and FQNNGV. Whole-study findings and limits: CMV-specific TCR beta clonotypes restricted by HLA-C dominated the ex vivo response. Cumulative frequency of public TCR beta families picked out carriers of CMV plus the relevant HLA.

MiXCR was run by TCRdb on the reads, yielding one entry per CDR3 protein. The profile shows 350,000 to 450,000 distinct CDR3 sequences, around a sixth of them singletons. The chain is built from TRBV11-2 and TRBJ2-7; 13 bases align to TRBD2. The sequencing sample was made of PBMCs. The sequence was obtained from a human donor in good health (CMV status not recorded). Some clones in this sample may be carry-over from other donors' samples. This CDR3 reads CASSQTSGRTYEQYF. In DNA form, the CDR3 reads TGTGCCAGCAGCCAGACTAGCGGGAGGACCTACGAGCAGTACTTC. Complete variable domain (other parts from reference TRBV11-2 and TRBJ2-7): EAGVAQSPRYKIIEKRQSVAFWCNPISGHATLYWYQQILGQGPKLLIQFQNNGVVDDSQLPKDRFSAERLKGVDSTLKIQPAKLEDSAVYLCASSQTSGRTYEQYFGPGTRLTVT.